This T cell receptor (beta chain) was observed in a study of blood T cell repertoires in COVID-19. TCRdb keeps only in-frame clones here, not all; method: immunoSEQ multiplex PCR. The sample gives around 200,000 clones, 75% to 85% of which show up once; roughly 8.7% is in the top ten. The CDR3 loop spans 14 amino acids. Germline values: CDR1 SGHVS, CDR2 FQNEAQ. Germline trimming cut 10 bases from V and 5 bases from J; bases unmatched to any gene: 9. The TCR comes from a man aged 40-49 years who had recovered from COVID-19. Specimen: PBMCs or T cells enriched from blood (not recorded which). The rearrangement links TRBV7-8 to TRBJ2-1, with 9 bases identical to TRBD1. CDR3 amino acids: CATRAGQGNNEQFF. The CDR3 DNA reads TGTGCCACCAGAGCAGGACAGGGGAACAATGAGCAGTTCTTC.